This passage covers 25 T cell receptor beta chains from one sample sequenced in a study of chemoradiotherapy in HPV16-positive cancers. Libraries were prepared by immunoSEQ multiplex PCR; TCRdb keeps only in-frame clonotypes and omits some of them. The sample yields tens of thousands of clones, more than 85% seen once. The specimen was blood, collected from a patient who underwent chemoradiotherapy. Source of these receptors: a human donor with HPV-associated anogenital cancer.

About this clone: Relative to the germline gene, one junction end is altered; a read error may explain this. CDR3 sequence: CASRLGQSGAPLETQYF. DNA for the CDR3: TGCGCCAGCAGATTGGGACAGTCAGGGGCTCCGTTAGAGACCCAGTACTTC. The V and J genes are TRBV5-1 and TRBJ2-5, with 7 bases that match TRBD1. The CDR3 covers 17 residues. CDR1 and CDR2 from the germline V gene are SGHRS and YFSETQ.

This clone has a single count. The chain recombines TRBV5-1 with TRBJ2-7; 8 bases are shared with TRBD2. Losses at the gene ends were 3 bases for V and 5 bases for J; bases not matched to a gene: 10. Germline V gene sequence: CDR1 SGHRS, CDR2 YFSETQ. CDR3 size: 15 residues. CDR3 protein: CASSSTGRATDEQYF. The CDR3 nucleotides read TGCGCCAGCAGCTCTACCGGGAGGGCCACTGACGAGCAGTACTTC.

The chain carries TRBV11-1 and TRBJ2-7, with D unresolved. V was trimmed by 3 bases and J by 4 bases, leaving 7 bases between them. Germline-derived CDR1 and CDR2 are SGHAT and FQDESV (reference sequence). CDR3 length equals 12 residues. CDR3 residues: CASSFLYYEQYF. The DNA of the CDR3 is TGTGCCAGCAGCTTCCTCTATTACGAGCAGTACTTC.

The chain links TRBV18 to TRBJ1-4; a weak D match, TRBD1 (5 bases). Per germline, CDR1 KGHSH and CDR2 LQKENI. With 4 bases removed from V and 4 bases from J, the gap between germline ends came to 10 bases. The length of the CDR3 is 14 residues. CDR3 DNA: TGTGCCAGCTCACAGACAGAGATTAATGAAAAACTGTTTTTT. Translation: CASSQTEINEKLFF.

V gene TRBV19 combines with J gene TRBJ2-3; 13 bases are shared with TRBD2. Germline trimming cut 5 bases from V and 8 bases from J; bases unmatched to any gene: 19. The CDR3 sequence is 19 residues long. CDR1 and CDR2 from the germline V gene are LNHDA and SQIVND (reference sequence). The CDR3 nucleotides are TGTGCCAGTAGTTCCGGGACTAGCGGGACGGGAACCATACGTGTTACGCAGTATTTT. Encoded protein: CASSSGTSGTGTIRVTQYF.

The chain couples TRBV5-4 to TRBJ1-2; 8 bases align to TRBD1. The V and J ends lost 2 bases and 3 bases, in that order; junction bases with no gene match: 3. Germline loops: CDR1 SGHNT, CDR2 YYREEE (reference sequence). CDR3 length: 14 amino acids. The chain's CDR3 is CASSFGQGDYGYTF. The CDR3 coding sequence is TGTGCCAGCAGCTTTGGACAGGGAGACTATGGCTACACCTTC.

The chain couples TRBV14 to TRBJ2-3; TRBD2 matches at 15 bases. Unmatched junction bases numbered 7, after V lost 4 bases and J lost 5 bases. Looked up from germline, CDR1 is SGHDN and CDR2 is FVKESK. The CDR3 contains 17 residues. Here the CDR3 DNA reads TGTGCCAGCAGCCGCCCGGGACTAGCGGGAGGCAGAGATACGCAGTATTTT. Amino acids: CASSRPGLAGGRDTQYF.

This rearrangement joins TRBV7-9 to TRBJ2-7; perhaps TRBD1 as D (6 bases). V was pared by 1 base and J by 1 base, with 8 bases between. The CDR3 has 14 residues. Looked up from germline, CDR1 is SEHNR and CDR2 is FQNEAQ (reference sequence). CDR3 sequence (DNA): TGTGCCAGCAGCTTAGTGGGGACATCCTACGAGCAGTACTTC. Its protein product is CASSLVGTSYEQYF.

The rearrangement joins TRBV5-4 to TRBJ2-1; D remains unclear. The CDR3 consists of 13 residues. Germline V gives CDR1 SGHNT, CDR2 YYREEE (reference sequence). V gave up 0 bases and J gave up 6 bases, with 7 bases separating them. This CDR3 reads CASSLDAINEQFF. The DNA for the CDR3 is TGTGCCAGCAGCTTGGACGCCATCAATGAGCAGTTCTTC.

The J gene is TRBJ1-2, the V gene TRBV5-6; D may be TRBD1 (5 bases). This CDR3 is 16 amino acids long. Germline lookup yields CDR1 SGHDT and CDR2 YYEEEE. The V end was cut by 6 bases, the J end by 4 bases, with 22 bases between. Here the CDR3 DNA reads TGTGCCAGCATCCTTGGGGGGTCCACATTTCGCTATGGCTACACCTTC. Translated, it gives CASILGGSTFRYGYTF.

This clone has just a few counts. The chain employs TRBV10-3 and TRBJ1-2; 9 positions agree with TRBD1. This CDR3 is 13 amino acids long. The V segment lost 6 bases and the J segment 7 bases; nucleotides outside the gene matches: 6. Germline CDR1 and CDR2: ENHRY and SYGVKD. CDR3 protein: CAISPQGASGYTF. CDR3 coding DNA: TGTGCCATCAGCCCACAGGGGGCGAGTGGCTACACCTTC.

The rearrangement uses TRBV7-2 and TRBJ2-2, with D maybe TRBD1 (6 bases). The V end was cut by 5 bases, the J end by 0 bases, with 7 bases between. This CDR3 has 14 amino acids. The germline gives CDR1 SGHTA, CDR2 FQGNSA. The CDR3 is CASSGGPNTGELFF. The CDR3 nucleotides read TGTGCCAGCAGCGGGGGCCCGAACACCGGGGAGCTGTTTTTT.

The chain employs TRBV2 and TRBJ1-5; TRBD1 is a possible D gene (5 bases). The CDR3 runs 14 residues. Trimming stripped 3 bases from V and 3 bases from J, with 9 bases between. CDR1 is SNHLY, CDR2 FYNNEI, per germline. The CDR3 coding sequence is TGTGCCAGCAGTGACCGGACAATCAATCAGCCCCAGCATTTT. Its translation: CASSDRTINQPQHF.

The chain carries TRBV7-9 and TRBJ2-3; TRBD1 aligns across 10 bases. The CDR3 runs to 16 residues. Trimming removed 1 base from V and 5 bases from J; junction bases left unmatched: 6. In germline, CDR1 is SEHNR, CDR2 FQNEAQ (reference sequence). This CDR3 is CASSLEGQGVRDTQYF. The CDR3, as DNA: TGTGCCAGCAGCTTAGAAGGACAGGGGGTTAGAGATACGCAGTATTTT.

The V gene is TRBV6-1, the J gene TRBJ2-5, with 11 positions matching TRBD2. CDR3 length equals 15 residues. The ends lost 7 bases at V and 3 bases at J; junction bases unmatched: 7. CDR1 is MNHNS, CDR2 SASEGT, per germline. This chain's CDR3 is CASIRLAGGEETQYF. The CDR3 nucleotides read TGTGCCAGCATTCGGCTAGCGGGAGGTGAAGAGACCCAGTACTTC.

This clone was picked up a small number of times. The V and J genes are TRBV29-1 and TRBJ1-5, with D perhaps TRBD1 (5 bases). This CDR3 has 13 residues. Trimming shortened V by 6 bases and J by 5 bases, and 14 bases separated the two germline ends. Germline loops: CDR1 SQVTM, CDR2 ANQGSEA. CDR3 in amino acids: CSVGGTPDQPQHF. The DNA for the CDR3 is TGCAGCGTCGGAGGGACTCCCGATCAGCCCCAGCATTTT.

With regard to this clone: Other DNA sequences within the sample encode an identical CDR3. V is TRBV30 and J is TRBJ2-2; TRBD1 or TRBD2 may be the D gene (6 bases each). CDR3 length: 15 residues. From germline, CDR1 is GTSNPN and CDR2 SVGIG (reference sequence). Trimming left V 0 bases short and J 4 bases short, with 12 bases between. CDR3 DNA sequence: TGTGCCTGGAGTGTAGGAGGGGGTCGCACCGGGGAGCTGTTTTTT. Amino acid sequence: CAWSVGGGRTGELFF.

This clone was seen once. V and J are TRBV6-4 and TRBJ1-1; TRBD1 matches 8 bases. The J segment lost 4 bases and the V segment lost 5 bases, leaving 6 bases of the junction unmatched. The CDR3 runs 14 residues. The germline CDR1 and CDR2 sequences are MRHNA and SNTAGT. The CDR3 bases are TGTGCCAGCAGTCCGGACAGGGAGGGCACTGAAGCTTTCTTT. This encodes CASSPDREGTEAFF.

This chain links TRBV5-1 with TRBJ1-6; 9 bases fit TRBD1. The germline CDR1 and CDR2 sequences are SGHRS and YFSETQ. The CDR3 sequence is 16 residues long. V shed 2 bases and J 5 bases; nucleotides not matched to a gene: 5. CDR3 bases: TGCGCCAGCAGCTTTGGACAGGGGAATAATAATTCACCCCTCCACTTT. Protein: CASSFGQGNNNSPLHF. The whole variable domain, remainder taken from reference TRBV5-1 and TRBJ1-6, is KAGVTQTPRYLIKTRGQQVTLSCSPISGHRSVSWYQQTPGQGLQFLFEYFSETQRNKGNFPGRFSGRQFSNSRSEMNVSTLELGDSALYLCASSFGQGNNNSPLHFGNGTRLTVT.

This sequence joins TRBV7-2 and TRBJ1-4; 8 nucleotides line up with TRBD1. J lost 12 bases, V lost 5 bases, and 17 bases had no gene match. The CDR3 consists of 16 residues. In germline, CDR1 is SGHTA, CDR2 FQGNSA. In DNA form, the CDR3 reads TGTGCCAGCAGCCAAAGCTCCAGGGGGCGGGTGGGGGAACTGTTTTTT. Its protein is CASSQSSRGRVGELFF.

V usage is TRBV6-5 and J usage is TRBJ1-6; D call uncertain. Trimming removed 4 bases at V and 9 bases at J, with 7 bases between. CDR3 size: 12 residues. Germline CDR1 reads MNHEY; CDR2 reads SVGAGI. The CDR3 DNA is TGTGCCAGCAGTTCCCCAAGTTCACCCCTCCACTTT. Encoded protein: CASSSPSSPLHF.

The V call is TRBV18, the J call TRBJ2-7; D not certain. Per the germline V gene, CDR1 is KGHSH and CDR2 is LQKENI. V was clipped by 0 bases and J by 3 bases, with 3 bases between them. This CDR3 has 12 residues. CDR3 region: CASSPPGYEQYF. The CDR3 DNA reads as TGTGCCAGCTCACCACCAGGCTACGAGCAGTACTTC.

The rearrangement uses TRBV19 and TRBJ2-3; 7 nucleotides agree with TRBD1. Trimming cost V 1 base and J 4 bases; bases outside gene matches: 5. CDR1 and CDR2 from the germline V gene are LNHDA and SQIVND (reference sequence). The CDR3 has 15 amino acids. CDR3 bases: TGTGCCAGTAGTATAGTTCAGGGGGAATCAGATACGCAGTATTTT. It specifies CASSIVQGESDTQYF.

V usage is TRBV29-1 and J usage is TRBJ1-1, with 7 bases that match TRBD1. CDR1 and CDR2 from the germline V gene are SQVTM and ANQGSEA. The CDR3 is 13 amino acids. V lost 6 bases and J lost 1; bases outside the gene matches: 5. The CDR3 reads CSVGQAGNTEAFF. The CDR3 DNA is TGCAGCGTCGGACAGGCAGGGAACACTGAAGCTTTCTTT.

V and J are TRBV28 and TRBJ1-1; 10 bases match TRBD1. The trim removed 9 bases at V and 10 bases at J, leaving 5 bases unmatched. This CDR3 comprises 11 residues. Germline V gives CDR1 MDHEN, CDR2 SYDVKM. The CDR3 region is CASIDRGRAFF. DNA of the CDR3: TGTGCCAGTATCGACAGGGGGCGAGCTTTCTTT.